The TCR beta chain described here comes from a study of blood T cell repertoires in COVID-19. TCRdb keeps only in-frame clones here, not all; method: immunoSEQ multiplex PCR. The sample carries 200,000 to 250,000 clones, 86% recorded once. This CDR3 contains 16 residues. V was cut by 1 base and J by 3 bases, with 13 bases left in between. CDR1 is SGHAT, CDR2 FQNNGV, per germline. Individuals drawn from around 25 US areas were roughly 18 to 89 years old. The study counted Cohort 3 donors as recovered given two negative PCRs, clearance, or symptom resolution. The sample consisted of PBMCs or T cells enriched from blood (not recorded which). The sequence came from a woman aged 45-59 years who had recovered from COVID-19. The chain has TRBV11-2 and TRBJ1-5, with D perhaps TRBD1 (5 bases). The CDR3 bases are TGTGCCAGCAGCTTAGGCTTGGGAGGGACCAATCAGCCCCAGCATTTT. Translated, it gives CASSLGLGGTNQPQHF.